Only one count was recorded for the clone carrying this T cell receptor beta chain. This sample was included in a study of blood T cell repertoires in COVID-19. Method: immunoSEQ multiplex PCR; TCRdb's copy keeps in-frame clones and lacks some. In the table there are 250,000 to 350,000 clones, about 89% of which are singletons. The V end was cut by 5 bases, the J end by 7 bases, with 17 bases between. This CDR3 has 14 residues. CDR1 and CDR2 from the germline V gene are MDHEN and SYDVKM. The rearrangement uses TRBV28 and TRBJ1-2; D perhaps matches TRBD1 (6 bases). The receptor was isolated from a woman between 50 and 59 years old who had recovered from COVID-19. Sequenced material: peripheral blood. This chain's CDR3 is CASSPHAGVRGYTF. The CDR3 nucleotides are TGTGCCAGCAGTCCCCACGCAGGGGTGCGTGGCTACACCTTC.